Shown below are 19 T cell receptor beta chains from a single sample sequenced in a study of OX40 agonist ivuxolimab in advanced cancers. Assay: immunoSEQ multiplex PCR; the TCRdb copy retains only in-frame clones and omits some. The sample shows 45,000 to 60,000 clones, 80% to 90% of them seen only once. The sequences come from CD4+ or CD8+ T cells sorted from blood, collected in a trial of the OX40 agonist ivuxolimab. The receptors were sampled from an adult with an advanced solid tumor such as melanoma, head and neck, liver or kidney cancer.

This clone was detected once. The rearrangement links TRBV13 to TRBJ2-7; D tentatively reads TRBD1 or TRBD2 (5 bases each). CDR3 length: 17 residues. CDR1 is PRHDT and CDR2 is FYEKMQ in the germline V gene (reference sequence). V was pared by 4 bases and J by 4 bases, with 23 bases between. CDR3 coding DNA: TGTGCCAGCAGCTCATTAAAAGAGGACACGGGATGGTACGAGCAGTACTTC. It specifies CASSSLKEDTGWYEQYF.

This chain joins TRBV18 and TRBJ2-7; 8 nucleotides align to TRBD1. The germline gives CDR1 KGHSH, CDR2 LQKENI. V lost 6 bases and J lost 0; bases outside the gene matches: 4. The length of the CDR3 is 14 residues. Here the CDR3 reads CASSPGQDSYEQYF. As DNA, the CDR3 is TGTGCCAGCTCTCCGGGACAGGACTCCTACGAGCAGTACTTC. The complete variable domain, with remaining parts taken from reference TRBV18 and TRBJ2-7, reads NAGVMQNPRHLVRRRGQEARLRCSPMKGHSHVYWYRQLPEEGLKFMVYLQKENIIDESGMPKERFSAEFPKEGPSILRIQQVVRGDSAAYFCASSPGQDSYEQYFGPGTRLTVT.

This clone was seen only once. The chain links TRBV6-5 to TRBJ2-2; possible D gene TRBD1, 6 bases. Per germline, CDR1 MNHEY and CDR2 SVGAGI. V was pared by 10 bases and J by 3 bases, with 15 bases between. The CDR3 runs 14 residues. CDR3 region: CATGRGTDTGELFF. For the CDR3, the DNA is TGTGCCACCGGCAGGGGTACGGACACCGGGGAGCTGTTTTTT.

On this clone: One end of the junction fails to match germline, which may point to a read error. CDR3 sequence reads: CASSSPLGGGTDAQYF. The CDR3 DNA is TGTGCCAGCAGTTCCCCTTTGGGGGGAGGCACAGATGCGCAGTATTTT. This chain joins TRBV28 and TRBJ2-3; D possibly corresponds to TRBD2 (6 bases). Germline V gives CDR1 MDHEN, CDR2 SYDVKM. CDR3 length equals 16 residues.

The V call is TRBV12-5, the J call TRBJ2-3; either TRBD1 or TRBD2 may supply D (6 bases each). V lost 3 bases and J 1 base, leaving 11 bases between the germline ends. The CDR3 runs 15 residues. From germline, CDR1 is LGHNT and CDR2 FRNRAP. In nucleotides, the CDR3 is TGTGCTAGTGGTTTCCGAGGGGGGCGCACAGATACGCAGTATTTT. As protein: CASGFRGGRTDTQYF.

This chain links TRBV12-5 with TRBJ2-2; D possibly uses TRBD1 or TRBD2 (5 bases each). Germline loops: CDR1 LGHNT, CDR2 FRNRAP. This CDR3 spans 18 amino acids. V was shortened by 5 bases and J by 2 bases, with 21 bases between the two germline ends. CDR3 in DNA: TGTGCTAGTGGTCCGCCTCTAGGGACGTACACTAACACCGGGGAGCTGTTTTTT. Translation: CASGPPLGTYTNTGELFF.

The chain couples TRBV6-6 to TRBJ2-7; D gene uncertain. Germline loops: CDR1 MNHNY, CDR2 SVGAGI (reference sequence). V was clipped by 2 bases and J by 0 bases, with 8 bases between them. This CDR3 has 14 residues. CDR3 DNA sequence: TGTGCCAGCAGTTACCAGGAAAGCTCCTACGAGCAGTACTTC. This sequence encodes CASSYQESSYEQYF.

The genes are TRBV19 and TRBJ2-2; TRBD1 might be the D (6 bases). The germline V and J ends were trimmed by 6 bases and 2 bases, with 10 bases remaining between them. Germline loops: CDR1 LNHDA, CDR2 SQIVND (reference sequence). The CDR3 loop spans 14 amino acids. This CDR3 reads CASRRTENTGELFF. The CDR3 DNA follows: TGTGCCAGTAGGAGGACAGAAAACACCGGGGAGCTGTTTTTT.

J is TRBJ1-2 and V is TRBV6-1; D uncertain. Germline CDR1 is MNHNS and CDR2 is SASEGT. V lost 5 bases and J 8 bases, leaving 15 bases between the germline ends. This CDR3 has 13 residues. The CDR3 DNA reads as TGTGCCAGCAGTCGAGGTGAACCGCTAGGCTACACCTTC. Translated: CASSRGEPLGYTF.

V is TRBV5-5 and J is TRBJ1-2; a weak D match, TRBD1 (5 bases). The CDR3 extends over 13 amino acids. V was trimmed by 4 bases and J by 3 bases, leaving 10 bases between them. Per germline, CDR1 SGHKS and CDR2 YYEKEE (reference sequence). DNA for the CDR3: TGTGCCAGCAGCCTGGGGACGGACTATGGCTACACCTTC. Encoded protein: CASSLGTDYGYTF. Filled out from reference TRBV5-5 and TRBJ1-2, the complete variable domain reads DAGVTQSPTHLIKTRGQQVTLRCSPISGHKSVSWYQQVLGQGPQFIFQYYEKEERGRGNFPDRFSARQFPNYSSELNVNALLLGDSALYLCASSLGTDYGYTFGSGTRLTVV.

This clone was seen more than once but under ten times. The V call is TRBV28, the J call TRBJ1-2; 8 nucleotides match TRBD1. V lost 3 bases to trimming and J lost 4 bases; unmatched junction nucleotides: 7. CDR3 size: 15 residues. Germline lookup yields CDR1 MDHEN and CDR2 SYDVKM. Here the CDR3 DNA reads TGTGCCAGCAGTTTTGCACCGCAGGGGGCCTATGGCTACACCTTC. This codes for CASSFAPQGAYGYTF.

The chain employs TRBV15 and TRBJ1-2, with no clear D. The CDR3 loop spans 13 amino acids. Trimming removed 1 base at V and 8 bases at J, with 11 bases between. Germline V gene data show CDR1 as LNHNV and CDR2 as YYDKDF (reference sequence). The CDR3 is CATSRALTIGYTF. The DNA for the CDR3 is TGTGCCACCAGCAGAGCCTTGACAATCGGCTACACCTTC.

This chain joins TRBV28 and TRBJ2-7; 7 nucleotides line up with TRBD1. Germline CDR1 and CDR2: MDHEN and SYDVKM. The CDR3 has 17 amino acids. Trimming at V came to 2 bases and at J to 0 bases, leaving 10 bases not matched to a gene. In nucleotides, the CDR3 is TGTGCCAGCAGTTTAATTTCGGATAGGGACAGCTCCTACGAGCAGTACTTC. Translating it yields CASSLISDRDSSYEQYF. The full variable domain, rest sourced from reference TRBV28 and TRBJ2-7, is DVKVTQSSRYLVKRTGEKVFLECVQDMDHENMFWYRQDPGLGLRLIYFSYDVKMKEKGDIPEGYSVSREKKERFSLILESASTNQTSMYLCASSLISDRDSSYEQYFGPGTRLTVT.

On this clone: One end of the junction varies from germline; a read error may be responsible. The chain has TRBV6-1 and TRBJ1-4; TRBD1 matches at 9 bases. CDR1 MNHNS and CDR2 SASEGT come from the germline V gene. This CDR3 is 14 amino acids long. The CDR3, as DNA: TGTGCCATCAGTACAGGGGGCGGTAATGAAAAACTGTTTTTT. Residues: CAISTGGGNEKLFF.

V and J are TRBV5-1 and TRBJ2-7, with 8 bases that match TRBD2. The CDR3 extends over 16 amino acids. V lost 1 base to trimming and J lost 1 base; unmatched junction nucleotides: 7. Germline CDR1 and CDR2: SGHRS and YFSETQ. CDR3 loop: CASSLPLGGDSYEQYF. DNA of the CDR3: TGCGCCAGCAGCTTGCCCCTCGGGGGGGATTCCTACGAGCAGTACTTC.

CDR3 DNA sequence: TGCGCCAGCAGCCCTGGACCGGAGGGCTACACCTTC. Protein sequence: CASSPGPEGYTF. The rearrangement joins TRBV5-1 to TRBJ1-2, with no clear D. CDR3 length: 12 residues. The V and J ends lost 4 bases and 8 bases respectively, with 12 bases between them. Germline values: CDR1 SGHRS, CDR2 YFSETQ.

The chain has TRBV7-9 and TRBJ1-6; the D is unclear. Looked up from germline, CDR1 is SEHNR and CDR2 is FQNEAQ (reference sequence). Trimming removed 0 bases from V and 7 bases from J, with 4 bases in between. The CDR3 runs to 13 residues. CDR3: CASSLAPNSPLHF. CDR3 nucleotides: TGTGCCAGCAGCTTAGCTCCGAATTCACCCCTCCACTTT.

This sequence joins TRBV19 and TRBJ1-5, with TRBD1 matching 8 bases. The CDR3 consists of 14 residues. The ends lost 5 bases at V and 2 bases at J; junction bases unmatched: 2. Germline-derived CDR1 and CDR2 are LNHDA and SQIVND (reference sequence). Written as DNA, the CDR3 is TGTGCCAGTAGTCCGACAGGGGGCAATCAGCCCCAGCATTTT. Translation gives CASSPTGGNQPQHF.

V and J are TRBV7-2 and TRBJ2-3; D not certain. This CDR3 is 12 amino acids long. CDR1 and CDR2 from the germline V gene are SGHTA and FQGNSA. V dropped 5 bases and J dropped 4 bases, with 7 bases sitting between them. The CDR3 region has the DNA TGTGCCAGCAGCGCAGACGCAGATACGCAGTATTTT. This gives the protein CASSADADTQYF. The full variable domain, completed using reference TRBV7-2 and TRBJ2-3, is GAGVSQSPSNKVTEKGKDVELRCDPISGHTALYWYRQSLGQGLEFLIYFQGNSAPDKSGLPSDRFSAERTGGSVSTLTIQRTQQEDSAVYLCASSADADTQYFGPGTRLTVL.